A single sample is the source of the 16 T cell receptor beta chains below, sequenced in a study of CD8 T cells in ankylosing spondylitis. In TCRdb, the 5' RACE reads were re-called with MiXCR into one record per CDR3 protein. The sample holds approximately 260,000 distinct CDR3 sequences; 15% to 20% are singletons and the top ten take around 30%. The specimen was blood, either unsorted or a sorted T cell fraction (not recorded which). The receptors come from a male donor with ankylosing spondylitis or in good health (not recorded which).

This clonotype came up many times. The chain recombines TRBV4-1 with TRBJ2-5; no clear D. CDR1 and CDR2 (germline): MGHRA, YSYEKL. The germline V and J ends were trimmed by 0 bases and 1 base, with 9 bases remaining between them. The CDR3 length is 15 residues. CDR3: CASSQEGRSQETQYF. As DNA, the CDR3 is TGCGCCAGCAGCCAAGAGGGCAGATCCCAAGAGACCCAGTACTTC.

This sequence joins TRBV7-9 and TRBJ1-3; D remains ambiguous. Trimming pared 5 bases from V and 5 bases from J, leaving 22 bases between. The CDR3 length is 17 residues. The germline V gene encodes CDR1 SEHNR and CDR2 FQNEAQ (reference sequence). This chain's CDR3 is CASSPPEGTLTRNTIYF. CDR3 nucleotides: TGTGCCAGCAGCCCGCCAGAAGGCACACTCACCCGAAACACCATATATTTT.

The J gene is TRBJ2-2, the V gene TRBV12-5; tentatively, D is TRBD1 or TRBD2 (5 bases each). CDR3 length equals 18 residues. With 2 bases removed from V and 3 bases from J, the gap between germline ends came to 19 bases. Germline-derived CDR1 and CDR2 are LGHNT and FRNRAP. CDR3 sequence: CASGLLGRGLPDTGELFF. CDR3 coding DNA: TGTGCTAGTGGTTTGCTAGGTCGGGGCCTACCCGACACCGGGGAGCTGTTTTTT.

Only a few counts were recorded for this clonotype. J is TRBJ2-1 and V is TRBV20-1, with 12 bases that match TRBD2. CDR1 is DFQATT, CDR2 SNEGSKA, per germline (reference sequence). V was clipped by 0 bases and J by 7 bases; unmatched bases: 7. The CDR3 is made up of 16 amino acids. The CDR3 spells CSARERLAGDGNEQFF. CDR3 DNA sequence: TGCAGTGCTAGAGAGAGACTAGCGGGAGATGGTAATGAGCAGTTCTTC.

V usage is TRBV20-1 and J usage is TRBJ2-1; D unresolved. CDR1 is DFQATT, CDR2 SNEGSKA, per germline (reference sequence). Trimming removed 0 bases from V and 1 base from J, with 10 bases in between. The length of the CDR3 is 15 residues. Written as DNA, the CDR3 is TGCAGTGCTAGAGATATGGACCTTTCCTACAATGAGCAGTTCTTC. It specifies CSARDMDLSYNEQFF.

Many counts were recorded for this clonotype. CDR3 sequence (DNA): TGCGCCAGCAGGGCGTCAGGTAACACAGATACGCAGTATTTT. This codes for CASRASGNTDTQYF. This chain uses TRBV4-1 with TRBJ2-3; no clear D gene. The CDR3 is made up of 14 amino acids. Germline CDR1 MGHRA, CDR2 YSYEKL. The V end lost 6 bases, the J end lost 2 bases, and 12 bases lay between the germline ends.

The CDR3 protein is CASNEGGRGETQYF. DNA for the CDR3: TGTGCCAGCAACGAGGGAGGGAGAGGGGAGACCCAGTACTTC. The chain links TRBV6-1 to TRBJ2-5; TRBD2 agrees at 7 bases. Unmatched junction bases numbered 10, after V lost 7 bases and J lost 5 bases. CDR1 and CDR2 (germline): MNHNS, SASEGT. This CDR3 is built from 14 residues.

A few counts support this clonotype. CDR3 DNA: TGCAGCGTTGTAAGGGGAAATGAGCAGTTCTTC. This gives the protein CSVVRGNEQFF. V usage is TRBV29-1 and J usage is TRBJ2-1; the D gene is possibly TRBD1 (5 bases). The V gene's germline CDR1 is SQVTM and CDR2 ANQGSEA. CDR3 length: 11 residues. Trimming removed 4 bases from V and 7 bases from J, with 8 bases in between.

This chain joins TRBV7-9 and TRBJ2-7, with 9 nucleotides matching TRBD2. CDR3 length: 14 residues. Germline V gene lookup returns CDR1 SEHNR and CDR2 FQNEAQ (reference sequence). V was pared by 5 bases and J by 5 bases, with 7 bases of the junction left unmatched. The CDR3 nucleotides read TGTGCCAGCAGCCCGGGACTAGCAGTCAACGAGCAGTACTTC. This translates into CASSPGLAVNEQYF. The full variable domain, rest sourced from reference TRBV7-9 and TRBJ2-7, is DTGVSQNPRHKITKRGQNVTFRCDPISEHNRLYWYRQTLGQGPEFLTYFQNEAQLEKSRLLSDRFSAERPKGSFSTLEIQRTEQGDSAMYLCASSPGLAVNEQYFGPGTRLTVT.

The V and J genes are TRBV3-1 and TRBJ2-7; 9 bases are a match to TRBD2. Germline V gene data show CDR1 as LGHDT and CDR2 as YNNKEL (reference sequence). The V segment lost 3 bases and the J segment 1 base; nucleotides outside the gene matches: 4. This CDR3 is 15 amino acids long. The CDR3 nucleotides are TGTGCCAGCAGCCATGCGGGAGGGGTATCCTACGAGCAGTACTTC. Residues: CASSHAGGVSYEQYF.

This clonotype appeared a few times. The V gene is TRBV5-1, the J gene TRBJ2-7, with TRBD1 as a possible D gene (6 bases). The CDR3 covers 14 residues. V was trimmed by 4 bases and J by 7 bases, leaving 18 bases between them. In germline, CDR1 is SGHRS, CDR2 YFSETQ. The chain's CDR3 is CASSHTTGSGEQYF. For the CDR3, the DNA is TGCGCCAGCAGCCATACAACAGGGTCGGGAGAGCAGTACTTC. The full variable domain, in which reference TRBV5-1 and TRBJ2-7 provide the parts outside the CDR3, is KAGVTQTPRYLIKTRGQQVTLSCSPISGHRSVSWYQQTPGQGLQFLFEYFSETQRNKGNFPGRFSGRQFSNSRSEMNVSTLELGDSALYLCASSHTTGSGEQYFGPGTRLTVT.

The CDR3 loop reads CASSQERFRTGTDTQYF. Written as DNA, the CDR3 is TGTGCCAGCAGCCAGGAGCGATTTCGGACCGGCACAGATACGCAGTATTTT. The chain employs TRBV3-1 and TRBJ2-3, with no clear D. Between the trimmed V and J ends, which lost 3 bases and 1 base, there was a span of 17 bases. Germline-derived CDR1 and CDR2 are LGHDT and YNNKEL (reference sequence). The CDR3 extends over 17 amino acids.

This clonotype was observed a single time. A much larger clone is a single base away; this may be a read error. Written as DNA, the CDR3 is TGTGCCAGCAGCTTACCCGGATCCAGCACAGATACGCAGTATTTT. Protein: CASSLPGSSTDTQYF. This chain uses TRBV7-2 with TRBJ2-3; D is undetermined. This CDR3 is 15 amino acids long. Looked up from germline, CDR1 is SGHTA and CDR2 is FQGNSA. V lost 2 bases, J lost 0 bases, and 9 bases lay in between.

The CDR3 is CASSLGRIYNEQFF. CDR3 bases: TGTGCCAGCAGCTTAGGGCGGATTTACAATGAGCAGTTCTTC. The J gene is TRBJ2-1, the V gene TRBV5-6; D unresolved. CDR1 and CDR2 (germline): SGHDT, YYEEEE. This CDR3 is built from 14 residues. Trimming shortened V by 2 bases and J by 4 bases, and 10 bases separated the two germline ends.

There are a few counts of this clonotype. CDR3: CASSPWAQGHNEQFF. CDR3 bases: TGTGCCAGCAGCCCATGGGCCCAAGGTCACAATGAGCAGTTCTTC. The chain couples TRBV14 to TRBJ2-1, with D unclear. CDR3 length equals 15 residues. Deletions cut 4 bases from V and 5 bases from J, with 15 bases between. The germline CDR1 and CDR2 sequences are SGHDN and FVKESK. The full variable domain, rest sourced from reference TRBV14 and TRBJ2-1, is EAGVTQFPSHSVIEKGQTVTLRCDPISGHDNLYWYRRVMGKEIKFLLHFVKESKQDESGMPNNRFLAERTGGTYSTLKVQPAELEDSGVYFCASSPWAQGHNEQFFGPGTRLTVL.

The chain is built from TRBV6-5 and TRBJ2-2, with D possibly TRBD2 on 5 matching bases. Trimming removed 0 bases at V and 5 bases at J, with 16 bases between. Germline CDR1 MNHEY, CDR2 SVGAGI. The CDR3 consists of 17 residues. CDR3 in amino acids: CASSYSYGPSGTGELFF. CDR3 nucleotide sequence: TGTGCCAGCAGTTACTCTTACGGACCCTCGGGGACCGGGGAGCTGTTTTTT.